Below, 28 T cell receptor beta chains from the same sample are listed, as sequenced in a study of cytotoxic CD8 clonotypes in ibrutinib-treated CLL. Using immunoSEQ multiplex PCR, the repertoire was profiled, and TCRdb retains in-frame clones only, with some absent. The sample contains roughly 15,000 clones, 64% of which appear only once. The input for sequencing was PBMCs, taken before ibrutinib treatment. The receptors were sampled from a human donor with chronic lymphocytic leukemia.

J is TRBJ1-2 and V is TRBV11-2; 7 nucleotides match TRBD1. Germline V gives CDR1 SGHAT, CDR2 FQNNGV. The V segment lost 2 bases and the J segment 4 bases; nucleotides outside the gene matches: 7. CDR3 size: 15 residues. The CDR3: CASSLRDRFIYGYTF. The CDR3 DNA is TGTGCCAGCAGCTTACGGGACAGATTTATCTATGGCTACACCTTC.

This chain uses TRBV5-6 with TRBJ2-7; D ambiguous. CDR1 and CDR2 (germline): SGHDT, YYEEEE. Trimming took 4 bases from V and 4 from J, leaving 15 bases between them. The CDR3 totals 14 residues. As DNA, the CDR3 is TGTGCCAGCAGCCCTCCAAGGCCGCCTTACGAGCAGTACTTC. Encoded protein: CASSPPRPPYEQYF.

Here the CDR3 DNA reads TGTGCCAGCAGCTTGGCCTCGGGGGATTCGTATAGCACCATATATTTT. Amino acids: CASSLASGDSYSTIYF. The V and J genes are TRBV5-5 and TRBJ1-3, with D maybe TRBD1 (5 bases). The CDR3 consists of 16 residues. Trimming took 0 bases from V and 9 from J, leaving 19 bases between them. Germline V CDR1 and CDR2: SGHKS, YYEKEE (reference sequence). The full variable domain, in which reference TRBV5-5 and TRBJ1-3 provide the parts outside the CDR3, is DAGVTQSPTHLIKTRGQQVTLRCSPISGHKSVSWYQQVLGQGPQFIFQYYEKEERGRGNFPDRFSARQFPNYSSELNVNALLLGDSALYLCASSLASGDSYSTIYFGEGSWLTVV.

This clone rates as medium-sized. This rearrangement joins TRBV7-8 to TRBJ2-7; TRBD1 is a possible D gene (5 bases). The V end was cut by 2 bases, the J end by 4 bases, with 9 bases between. The germline gives CDR1 SGHVS, CDR2 FQNEAQ. This CDR3 spans 13 amino acids. CDR3 in DNA: TGTGCCAGCAGCTTAACGCCAGGGTACGAGCAGTACTTC. This encodes CASSLTPGYEQYF.

This clone was recorded once. J is TRBJ1-4 and V is TRBV18; TRBD1 aligns across 8 bases. The CDR3 is 14 residues long. Trimming took 2 bases from V and 12 from J; bases not matched to a gene: 8. Per germline, CDR1 KGHSH and CDR2 LQKENI. The CDR3 sequence: CASSPTDRDTELFF. DNA for the CDR3: TGTGCCAGCTCACCAACGGACAGGGATACGGAACTGTTTTTT.

J is TRBJ1-1 and V is TRBV7-9; TRBD1 might be the D (5 bases). Germline V gene sequence: CDR1 SEHNR, CDR2 FQNEAQ (reference sequence). The CDR3 runs 14 residues. The V gene lost 2 bases and the J gene lost 4 bases, with 11 bases spanning the gap. The CDR3 bases are TGTGCCAGCAGCTTATTGGGGACGAGCACTGAAGCTTTCTTT. Its translation: CASSLLGTSTEAFF. Full variable domain (remainder filled in from reference TRBV7-9 and TRBJ1-1): DTGVSQNPRHKITKRGQNVTFRCDPISEHNRLYWYRQTLGQGPEFLTYFQNEAQLEKSRLLSDRFSAERPKGSFSTLEIQRTEQGDSAMYLCASSLLGTSTEAFFGQGTRLTVV.

This clone came up a few times. The chain recombines TRBV18 with TRBJ2-3, with 8 nucleotides matching TRBD2. V trimming: 3 bases; J trimming: 4 bases; junction bases outside the gene matches: 9. CDR1 and CDR2 (germline): KGHSH, LQKENI. The CDR3 is 16 amino acids. Here the CDR3 reads CASSPLERGSADTQYF. The DNA for the CDR3 is TGTGCCAGCTCACCGCTTGAGCGGGGGTCCGCAGATACGCAGTATTTT. The entire variable domain, with the rest obtained from reference TRBV18 and TRBJ2-3, is as follows: NAGVMQNPRHLVRRRGQEARLRCSPMKGHSHVYWYRQLPEEGLKFMVYLQKENIIDESGMPKERFSAEFPKEGPSILRIQQVVRGDSAAYFCASSPLERGSADTQYFGPGTRLTVL.

The CDR3 sequence is CASSLAWQNNEQFF. CDR3 bases: TGTGCCAGCAGCTTAGCTTGGCAGAACAATGAGCAGTTCTTC. The chain couples TRBV11-2 to TRBJ2-1; no clear D gene. The CDR3 totals 14 residues. V dropped 1 base and J dropped 5 bases, with 9 bases sitting between them. Per germline, CDR1 SGHAT and CDR2 FQNNGV. Combining the CDR3 with reference TRBV11-2 and TRBJ2-1 gives the whole variable domain EAGVAQSPRYKIIEKRQSVAFWCNPISGHATLYWYQQILGQGPKLLIQFQNNGVVDDSQLPKDRFSAERLKGVDSTLKIQPAKLEDSAVYLCASSLAWQNNEQFFGPGTRLTVL.

Only a few counts were recorded for this clone. The chain is built from TRBV4-2 and TRBJ2-2; 8 bases line up with TRBD2. The V segment lost 0 bases and the J segment 5 bases; nucleotides outside the gene matches: 8. CDR1 is LGHNA and CDR2 is YNFKEQ in the germline V gene. This CDR3 comprises 17 residues. The CDR3 loop reads CASSQDLTGGPTGELFF. CDR3 bases: TGTGCCAGCAGCCAAGATTTGACGGGGGGGCCAACCGGGGAGCTGTTTTTT.

The chain carries TRBV19 and TRBJ1-2, with D unresolved. Trimming took off 6 bases at V and 0 bases at J, with 11 bases between the two ends. The germline gives CDR1 LNHDA, CDR2 SQIVND (reference sequence). This CDR3 contains 14 residues. Here the CDR3 DNA reads TGTGCCAGTAGGGGCAGGAGATCTAACTATGGCTACACCTTC. The encoded protein is CASRGRRSNYGYTF.

The J gene is TRBJ2-2, the V gene TRBV27; D gene ambiguous. Germline V lookup: CDR1 MNHEY, CDR2 SMNVEV (reference sequence). This CDR3 spans 12 amino acids. V was trimmed by 2 bases and J by 7 bases, leaving 5 bases between them. Here the CDR3 reads CASSLIGGELFF. For the CDR3, the DNA is TGTGCCAGCAGTTTAATCGGCGGGGAGCTGTTTTTT.

The gene calls are TRBV6-1 and TRBJ2-7; D may be TRBD1 (5 bases). This CDR3 is built from 14 residues. V was cut by 4 bases and J by 2 bases, with 12 bases left in between. In germline, CDR1 is MNHNS, CDR2 SASEGT. CDR3 DNA sequence: TGTGCCAGCAGTGGAAATACAGGACCCTACGAGCAGTACTTC. It codes for CASSGNTGPYEQYF.

The CDR3 protein is CSVEAGGGNEQYF. Written as DNA, the CDR3 is TGCAGCGTTGAGGCAGGGGGGGGAAACGAGCAGTACTTC. The chain is built from TRBV29-1 and TRBJ2-7; D possibly uses TRBD1 or TRBD2 (7 bases each). The CDR3 extends over 13 amino acids. Germline V CDR1 and CDR2: SQVTM, ANQGSEA. Trimming took 3 bases from V and 5 from J, leaving 14 bases between them.

The chain employs TRBV7-8 and TRBJ2-2; 9 bases align to TRBD1. The CDR3 is made up of 16 amino acids. V lost 0 bases to trimming and J lost 6 bases; unmatched junction nucleotides: 5. Germline V gene data show CDR1 as SGHVS and CDR2 as FQNEAQ. DNA for the CDR3: TGTGCCAGCAGCTTAGCGCGGGACAGGGTGGCCGGGGAGCTGTTTTTT. Protein product: CASSLARDRVAGELFF.

The chain joins TRBV5-5 to TRBJ1-1; D is uncertain. The CDR3 covers 15 residues. With 4 bases removed from V and 2 bases from J, the gap between germline ends came to 15 bases. The germline V gene encodes CDR1 SGHKS and CDR2 YYEKEE (reference sequence). The DNA of the CDR3 is TGTGCCAGCAGCAGGACCCGAAGCGATAACACTGAAGCTTTCTTT. It translates to CASSRTRSDNTEAFF. Drawing the rest from reference TRBV5-5 and TRBJ1-1, the complete variable domain is DAGVTQSPTHLIKTRGQQVTLRCSPISGHKSVSWYQQVLGQGPQFIFQYYEKEERGRGNFPDRFSARQFPNYSSELNVNALLLGDSALYLCASSRTRSDNTEAFFGQGTRLTVV.

The CDR3 DNA follows: TGTGCCATCCATGATGGAGGTTTTGAGACCCAGTACTTC. The encoded protein is CAIHDGGFETQYF. The chain is built from TRBV10-3 and TRBJ2-5; D perhaps matches TRBD2 (5 bases). The V and J ends lost 8 bases and 5 bases respectively, with 15 bases between them. CDR1 and CDR2 from the germline V gene are ENHRY and SYGVKD. This CDR3 contains 13 residues.

The chain recombines TRBV2 with TRBJ2-5; 7 bases match TRBD1. With 7 bases clipped from V and 4 bases from J, the junction kept 3 bases outside the gene matches. From germline, CDR1 is SNHLY and CDR2 FYNNEI. The CDR3 totals 12 residues. The CDR3 DNA follows: TGTGCCAGCAAACAGGGGCCAGAGACCCAGTACTTC. Translating it yields CASKQGPETQYF.

The V call is TRBV7-2, the J call TRBJ2-7; D is ambiguous. Germline V lookup: CDR1 SGHTA, CDR2 FQGNSA. The CDR3 covers 13 residues. Trimming took 1 base from V and 6 from J, leaving 10 bases between them. CDR3 residues: CASSLVDSREQYF. CDR3 bases: TGTGCCAGCAGCTTAGTAGATAGCCGCGAGCAGTACTTC.

As DNA, the CDR3 is TGTGCCAGCAGTGAATATGGGGGGCCCGGCTCACCCCTCCACTTT. It encodes CASSEYGGPGSPLHF. This sequence joins TRBV25-1 and TRBJ1-6; D perhaps matches TRBD1 (6 bases). Trimming shortened V by 0 bases and J by 10 bases, and 13 bases separated the two germline ends. CDR3 length equals 15 residues. The germline gives CDR1 MGHDK, CDR2 SYGVNS.

This chain uses TRBV19 with TRBJ2-1; perhaps TRBD2 as D (6 bases). Between the trimmed V and J ends, which lost 7 bases and 7 bases, there was a span of 20 bases. The CDR3 consists of 15 residues. Germline assignment: CDR1 LNHDA and CDR2 SQIVND (reference sequence). The CDR3 spells CASTIGTPGRNEQFF. The CDR3 nucleotides are TGTGCCAGTACCATAGGGACCCCCGGGAGAAATGAGCAGTTCTTC.

The chain joins TRBV11-2 to TRBJ1-3; 9 nucleotides line up with TRBD1. With V trimmed by 3 bases and J by 7 bases, 4 bases remained unmatched. The germline V gene has CDR1 SGHAT and CDR2 FQNNGV. This CDR3 spans 14 amino acids. The CDR3 reads CASSFGQGFNTIYF. DNA for the CDR3: TGTGCCAGCAGCTTCGGACAGGGGTTTAACACCATATATTTT.

This clone appeared a single time. The V and J genes are TRBV5-1 and TRBJ2-3; 13 bases map to TRBD2. The CDR3 runs 18 residues. Germline trimming cut 3 bases from V and 0 bases from J; bases unmatched to any gene: 7. Germline CDR1 SGHRS, CDR2 YFSETQ. CDR3 sequence: CASSSVRTSGGSTDTQYF. For the CDR3, the DNA is TGCGCCAGCAGCTCGGTAAGGACTAGCGGGGGAAGCACAGATACGCAGTATTTT.

V and J are TRBV5-1 and TRBJ1-5; D ambiguous. Germline V gene lookup returns CDR1 SGHRS and CDR2 YFSETQ. The V gene lost 2 bases and the J gene lost 1 base, with 4 bases spanning the gap. The CDR3 length is 13 residues. The DNA of the CDR3 is TGCGCCAGCAGCTTTGACAGCAATCAGCCCCAGCATTTT. As protein: CASSFDSNQPQHF.

This clone was recorded a few times. J is TRBJ2-1 and V is TRBV9; possible D gene TRBD2, 5 bases. Between the trimmed V and J ends, which lost 4 bases and 12 bases, there was a span of 17 bases. There are 13 residues in the CDR3. Germline V gene lookup returns CDR1 SGDLS and CDR2 YYNGEE. CDR3 nucleotides: TGTGCCAGCAGCCCTCGACACCCCGGAGGGCAGTTCTTC. Its protein is CASSPRHPGGQFF.

There are a few counts of this clone. The chain uses TRBV7-7 and TRBJ2-1, with TRBD1 as a possible D gene (6 bases). The CDR3 has 13 residues. Germline CDR1 reads SSHAT; CDR2 reads FNYEAQ (reference sequence). V lost 2 bases and J lost 5, with 7 bases in between. The CDR3 DNA reads TGTGCCAGCAGCTTAAACAGGGACAATGAGCAGTTCTTC. Amino acid sequence: CASSLNRDNEQFF.

The chain links TRBV5-1 to TRBJ1-4; 9 bases fit TRBD1. This CDR3 has 16 amino acids. CDR1 and CDR2 (germline): SGHRS, YFSETQ. V was clipped by 1 base and J by 3 bases; unmatched bases: 4. The CDR3 region has the DNA TGCGCCAGCAGCTTGAGGACAGGGGAAGCTAATGAAAAACTGTTTTTT. Residues: CASSLRTGEANEKLFF.

The chain joins TRBV7-6 to TRBJ1-1, with 8 bases aligning to TRBD1. CDR3 length: 17 amino acids. V dropped 7 bases and J dropped 1; count of bases not matched to a gene: 14. CDR1 and CDR2 from the germline V gene are SGHVS and FNYEAQ. The CDR3 protein is CASTNGGRGHKNTEAFF. The CDR3 coding sequence is TGTGCCAGCACAAATGGAGGCAGGGGGCATAAGAACACTGAAGCTTTCTTT.

CDR3 sequence: CASSLDVGFQPQHF. CDR3 DNA sequence: TGTGCCAGCTCACTAGACGTGGGTTTCCAGCCCCAGCATTTT. The chain couples TRBV18 to TRBJ1-5, with unresolved D. Looked up from germline, CDR1 is KGHSH and CDR2 is LQKENI. The length of the CDR3 is 14 residues. V lost 4 bases to trimming and J lost 7 bases, with 14 bases between them.